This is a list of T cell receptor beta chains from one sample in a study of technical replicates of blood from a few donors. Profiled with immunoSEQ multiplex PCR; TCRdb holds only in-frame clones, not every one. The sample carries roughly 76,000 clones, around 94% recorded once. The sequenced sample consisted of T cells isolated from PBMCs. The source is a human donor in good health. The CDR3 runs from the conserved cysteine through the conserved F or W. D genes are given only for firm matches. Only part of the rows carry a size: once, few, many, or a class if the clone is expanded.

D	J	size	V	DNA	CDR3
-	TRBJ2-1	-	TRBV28	TGTGCCAGCCGAGGGCCGGGGATCTACAATGAGCAGTTCTTC	CASRGPGIYNEQFF
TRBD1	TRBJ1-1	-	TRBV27	TGTGCCAGCAGGGTGACAGGGAGCGCTGAAGCTTTCTTT	CASRVTGSAEAFF
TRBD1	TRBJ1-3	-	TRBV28	TGTGCCAGCAACCGACAGGGCTCTGGAAACACCATATATTTT	CASNRQGSGNTIYF
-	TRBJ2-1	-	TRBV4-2	TGTGCCAGCAGCCTCGCTATTGAGCAGTTCTTC	CASSLAIEQFF
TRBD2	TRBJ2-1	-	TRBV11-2	TGTGCCAGCAGCTTATATGGACTAGCGGGAGTCCGATCCTACAATGAGCAGTTCTTC	CASSLYGLAGVRSYNEQFF
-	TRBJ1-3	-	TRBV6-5	TGTGCCAGCAGTTTGGGAGCGAGCTCTGGAAACACCATATATTTT	CASSLGASSGNTIYF
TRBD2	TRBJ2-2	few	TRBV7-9	TGTGCCAGCAGCCCAACTAGCGCGAACACCGGGGAGCTGTTTTTT	CASSPTSANTGELFF
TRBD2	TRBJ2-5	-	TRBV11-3	TGTGCCAGCAGCTTCGGAGGAGCGGGGAGTGAAGAGACCCAGTACTTC	CASSFGGAGSEETQYF
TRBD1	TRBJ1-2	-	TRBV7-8	TGTGCCAGCAGCTCCGGGGACAGGGGGGTGGAGGGCTACACCTTC	CASSSGDRGVEGYTF
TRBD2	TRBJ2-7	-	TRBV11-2	TGTGCCAGCAGCTTAGTGTTTGGGAGGGTCTCCTACGAGCAGTACTTC	CASSLVFGRVSYEQYF
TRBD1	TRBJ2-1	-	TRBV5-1	TGCGCCAGCAGTTCTCGGATGGACAGGTCCTACAATGAGCAGTTCTTC	CASSSRMDRSYNEQFF
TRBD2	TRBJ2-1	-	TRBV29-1	TGCAGCGTTACCAGCGGGAGGGGCTCCTACAATGAGCAGTTCTTC	CSVTSGRGSYNEQFF
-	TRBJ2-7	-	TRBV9	TGTGCCAGCAGCCCCTCGGGGGTTTACCGCTACGAGCAGTACTTC	CASSPSGVYRYEQYF
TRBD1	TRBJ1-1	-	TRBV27	TGTGCCAGCAGTCCATGGGACAGGGTGAACACTGAAGCTTTCTTT	CASSPWDRVNTEAFF
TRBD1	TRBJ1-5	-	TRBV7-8	TGTGCCAGCAGCTTAGGCGGGACAGCCAATCAGCCCCAGCATTTT	CASSLGGTANQPQHF
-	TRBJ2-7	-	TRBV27	TGTGCCAGCAGTCCGGGTGGGGGGTTCCCCTACGAGCAGTACTTC	CASSPGGGFPYEQYF
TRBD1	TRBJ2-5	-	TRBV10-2	TGCGCCAGCAGTGAGTTCGGGACAGTCAAGGAGACCCAGTACTTC	CASSEFGTVKETQYF
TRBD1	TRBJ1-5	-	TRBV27	TGTGCCAGCAGTCAGGGGGCTCATCAGCCCCAGCATTTT	CASSQGAHQPQHF
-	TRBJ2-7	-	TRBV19	TGTGCCAGTGCCTCAGGGGCTTGGCCTACCTACGAGCAGTACTTC	CASASGAWPTYEQYF
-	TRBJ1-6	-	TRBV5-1	TGCGCCAGCAGAGCCCGGGACACTACAAATTCACCCCTCCACTTT	CASRARDTTNSPLHF
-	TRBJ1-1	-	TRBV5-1	TGCGCCAGCAGCTCAACTCGACAGTTTGTCTCGAACACTGAAGCTTTCTTT	CASSSTRQFVSNTEAFF
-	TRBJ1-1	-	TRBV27	TGTGCCAGCAGTCTCTATCTGGGAGCTGAAGCTTTCTTT	CASSLYLGAEAFF
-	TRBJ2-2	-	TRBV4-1	TGCGCCAGCAGCCCACTTTTCCCAGGGACCGGGGAGCTGTTTTTT	CASSPLFPGTGELFF
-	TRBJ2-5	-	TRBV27	TGTGCCAGCAGTCCTGCGGGAAACCAAGAGACCCAGTACTTC	CASSPAGNQETQYF
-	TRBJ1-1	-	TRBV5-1	TGCGCCAGCAGCTTGGATATTTCCGGTGAAGCTTTCTTT	CASSLDISGEAFF
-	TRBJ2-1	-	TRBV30	TGTGCCTGGAAAAAGGACGCGGGCTCCTACAATGAGCAGTTCTTC	CAWKKDAGSYNEQFF
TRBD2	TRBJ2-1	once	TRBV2	TGTGCCACTACCGGGGGGGCTAACAATGAGCAGTTCTTC	CATTGGANNEQFF
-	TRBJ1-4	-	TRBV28	TGTGCCAGCAGTACTCTCCTTTCTCAGGGGTTTTTT	CASSTLLSQGFF
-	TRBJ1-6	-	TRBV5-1	TGCGCCAGCAGCTTGGTGGTCAGCTCCTATAATTCACCCCTCCACTTT	CASSLVVSSYNSPLHF